A single count supports the clone carrying this TCR beta chain. Its antigen is not known. TCRdb keeps only in-frame clones here, not all; method: immunoSEQ multiplex PCR. This repertoire shows approximately 160,000 clones, 85% to 90% found once; its top ten account for around 5%. These data are taken from a study of cytomegalovirus exposure and HLA in healthy donors. Study conclusions and caveats: High specificity and sensitivity for cytomegalovirus status were reported for the classifier. Despite most TCR sequences being rare, some public TCRs occurred in many donors.

There are 14 residues in the CDR3. V was cut by 0 bases and J by 4 bases, with 7 bases left in between. Germline CDR1 reads SGHVS; CDR2 reads FNYEAQ. The clonotype was recovered from a woman aged 25 to 45 in good health and CMV-seronegative. The source material was PBMCs. The V call is TRBV7-6, the J call TRBJ1-5; weak D call: TRBD1 (5 bases). CDR3 coding DNA: TGTGCCAGCAGCTTAGCCGGGGGGAATCAGCCCCAGCATTTT. This encodes CASSLAGGNQPQHF.